This TCR beta chain was captured in a study of blood T cell repertoires in COVID-19. Study background: Collection of acute and convalescent COVID-19 samples took place in the United States, Italy and Spain. PBMCs, B-cell-depleted T cells, or T cells provided the cDNA or gDNA that made up the material.

The germline V gene has CDR1 SEHNR and CDR2 FQNEAQ (reference sequence). Trimming took off 1 base at V and 0 bases at J, with 6 bases between the two ends. CDR3 length: 15 residues. In the original workflow: Amplification from reference gene primers served as the basis for estimated nucleated cell counts. Sequenced by immunoSEQ multiplex PCR; TCRdb stores in-frame clones only, minus some. V, J and clone size reflect that table, while D and trimming were determined from the DNA. Here the sample spans 70,000 to 85,000 clones, about 85% being singletons. The source is a human donor in a cohort sampled during active COVID-19. The sample was peripheral blood. The chain couples TRBV7-9 to TRBJ2-2, with D uncertain. The CDR3 reads CASSLGRTNTGELFF. The CDR3 DNA follows: TGTGCCAGCAGCTTAGGCAGGACGAACACCGGGGAGCTGTTTTTT.